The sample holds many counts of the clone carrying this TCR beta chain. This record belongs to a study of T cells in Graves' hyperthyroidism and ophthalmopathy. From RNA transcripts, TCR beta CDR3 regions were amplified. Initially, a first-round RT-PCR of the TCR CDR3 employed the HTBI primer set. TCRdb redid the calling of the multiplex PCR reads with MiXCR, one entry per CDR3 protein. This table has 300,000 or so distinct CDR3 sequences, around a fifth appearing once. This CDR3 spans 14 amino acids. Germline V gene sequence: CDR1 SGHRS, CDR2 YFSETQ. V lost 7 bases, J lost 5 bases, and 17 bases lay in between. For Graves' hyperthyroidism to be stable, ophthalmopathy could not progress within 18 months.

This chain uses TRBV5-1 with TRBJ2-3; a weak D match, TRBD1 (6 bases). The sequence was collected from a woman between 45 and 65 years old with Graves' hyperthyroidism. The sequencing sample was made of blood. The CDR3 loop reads CASVGGTSGDTQYF. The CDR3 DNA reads TGCGCCAGCGTTGGTGGGACATCAGGAGATACGCAGTATTTT.